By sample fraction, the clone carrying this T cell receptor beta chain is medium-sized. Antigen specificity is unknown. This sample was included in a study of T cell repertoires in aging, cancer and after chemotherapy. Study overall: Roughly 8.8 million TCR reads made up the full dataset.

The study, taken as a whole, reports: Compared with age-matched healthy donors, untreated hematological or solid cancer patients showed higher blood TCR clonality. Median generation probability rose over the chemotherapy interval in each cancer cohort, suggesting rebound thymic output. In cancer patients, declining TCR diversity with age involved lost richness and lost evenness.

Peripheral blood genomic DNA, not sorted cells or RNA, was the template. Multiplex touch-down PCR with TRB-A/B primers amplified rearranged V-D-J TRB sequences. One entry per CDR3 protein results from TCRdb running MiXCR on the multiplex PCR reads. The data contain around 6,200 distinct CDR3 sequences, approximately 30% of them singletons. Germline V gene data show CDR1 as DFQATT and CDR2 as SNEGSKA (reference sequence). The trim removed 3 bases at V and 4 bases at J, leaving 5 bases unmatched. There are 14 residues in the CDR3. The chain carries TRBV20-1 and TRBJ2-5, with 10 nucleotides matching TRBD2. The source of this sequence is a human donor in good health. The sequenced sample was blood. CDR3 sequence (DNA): TGCAGTGCTAGTGAGCGGGAGGGGCTAGAGACCCAGTACTTC. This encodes CSASEREGLETQYF.